This T cell receptor (beta chain) comes out of a study of cytomegalovirus exposure and HLA in healthy donors. General observations from the study: A later analysis associated some 16,000 TCR beta sequences with HLA alleles at a 0.05 false discovery rate. HLA restriction was apparent for most CMV-associated TCR beta chains in a later analysis.

The CDR3 is 16 amino acids. Germline V CDR1 and CDR2: LGHNA, YSLEER. With 3 bases removed from V and 9 bases from J, the gap between germline ends came to 20 bases. PCR employed 60 Vbeta and 13 Jbeta primers. Sequencing was performed with immunoSEQ multiplex PCR; in TCRdb, only in-frame clones are kept and a portion is missing. The table lists a few hundred thousand clones, roughly 90% of them singletons. As to this clone: Its antigen is not known.

V gene TRBV4-3 combines with J gene TRBJ1-4; possibly TRBD1 for D (6 bases). This receptor was identified in a woman under 30 in good health and CMV-seronegative. Input material: PBMCs. CDR3 in DNA: TGCGCCAGCAGCCACGGAACGGGGGGCGCAGACAAAAAACTGTTTTTT. This codes for CASSHGTGGADKKLFF.